The 10 T cell receptor beta chains in this list originate from one sample, sequenced in a study of shared clonotypes between healthy human individuals (dated by TCRdb to about 2020). The library relied on the immunoSEQ multiplex PCR assay. The table comes from immuneACCESS by way of TCRdb, which keeps in-frame sequences with V and J called. Part of the clones is missing from these tables; in studies checked, under half for an unresolved V gene and the rest for unknown reasons. A total of more than 150,000 clones appear in this sample, about 66% of them only once. 8.5% to 12% of the sample rests with the top ten. Sequenced input: memory CD4+ T cells sorted from blood. Sample cell subset or site, as interpreted from the label and publication: CD45RA-negative fraction. The receptors here all came from a young man in good health.

This chain joins TRBV27 and TRBJ2-5, with D hard to call. CDR1 is MNHEY and CDR2 is SMNVEV in the germline V gene (reference sequence). The CDR3 is made up of 15 amino acids. V lost 3 bases to trimming and J lost 2 bases, with 13 bases between them. CDR3 sequence reads: CASSFSNSEQETQYF. DNA for the CDR3: TGTGCCAGCAGTTTTAGCAACAGTGAACAAGAGACCCAGTACTTC.

The chain carries TRBV4-3 and TRBJ2-7; the D gene is possibly TRBD2 (6 bases). V was cut by 2 bases and J by 3 bases, with 20 bases left in between. Germline assignment: CDR1 LGHNA and CDR2 YSLEER. The length of the CDR3 is 17 residues. CDR3 DNA: TGCGCCAGCAGCCAACATCATGCCCGGGACTTAGTCTACGAGCAGTACTTC. This gives the protein CASSQHHARDLVYEQYF.

The chain couples TRBV15 to TRBJ1-5, with a possible D match to TRBD1 (6 bases). Per germline, CDR1 LNHNV and CDR2 YYDKDF (reference sequence). The germline V and J ends were trimmed by 0 bases and 2 bases, with 20 bases remaining between them. CDR3 length: 19 residues. This CDR3 reads CATSRDLGGRVFGNQPQHF. In DNA form, the CDR3 reads TGTGCCACCAGCAGAGATCTCGGGGGCCGGGTTTTTGGCAATCAGCCCCAGCATTTT.

This clone was seen a few times. The V call is TRBV6-1, the J call TRBJ2-7; 7 bases line up with TRBD2. V lost 6 bases, J lost 4 bases, and 6 bases stayed unmatched. Germline-derived CDR1 and CDR2 are MNHNS and SASEGT. This CDR3 region has 13 residues. CDR3 nucleotide sequence: TGTGCCAGCAGACCCAGCGGGACGTACGAGCAGTACTTC. Its translation: CASRPSGTYEQYF.

CDR3 sequence: CASSLGTIFEQYF. CDR3 nucleotides: TGTGCCAGCAGCTTAGGTACTATCTTCGAGCAGTACTTC. The chain is built from TRBV7-2 and TRBJ2-7; D is uncertain. The CDR3 sequence is 13 residues long. Germline V gene lookup returns CDR1 SGHTA and CDR2 FQGNSA. V lost 1 base, J lost 6 bases, and 10 bases lay in between.

The rearrangement uses TRBV11-3 and TRBJ2-1, with a weak D call TRBD2 (5 bases). Germline V lookup: CDR1 SGHNT, CDR2 YENEEA. Trimming left V 5 bases short and J 4 bases short, with 18 bases between. The CDR3 has 16 residues. CDR3 residues: CASSHDGVVGYNEQFF. In DNA, the CDR3 is TGTGCCAGCAGCCACGACGGGGTGGTCGGGTACAATGAGCAGTTCTTC.

The chain couples TRBV7-8 to TRBJ1-1, with D uncertain. Trimming removed 0 bases at V and 6 bases at J, with 11 bases between. The CDR3 runs to 14 residues. Per the germline V gene, CDR1 is SGHVS and CDR2 is FQNEAQ. The DNA of the CDR3 is TGTGCCAGCAGCTTAGCGGGCCTTCCTTCTGAAGCTTTCTTT. This encodes CASSLAGLPSEAFF.

Written as DNA, the CDR3 is TGTGCCAGCAGCTTGAGGGGACTCGGGGACGAGCAGTACTTC. Protein: CASSLRGLGDEQYF. The gene calls are TRBV5-6 and TRBJ2-7; a weak D match, TRBD2 (6 bases). CDR3 size: 14 residues. The V end lost 1 base, the J end lost 5 bases, and 13 bases lay between the germline ends. Looked up from germline, CDR1 is SGHDT and CDR2 is YYEEEE.

Here the CDR3 DNA reads TGCGCCAGCAGCTTGGTCGGGGAAGGGAACACTGAAGCTTTCTTT. Amino acids: CASSLVGEGNTEAFF. This sequence joins TRBV5-1 and TRBJ1-1; D remains unclear. The V gene lost 0 bases and the J gene lost 1 base, with 10 bases spanning the gap. In germline, CDR1 is SGHRS, CDR2 YFSETQ. CDR3 length: 15 amino acids.

The rearrangement links TRBV30 to TRBJ1-5; D might be TRBD1 (6 bases). Trimming took off 2 bases at V and 4 bases at J, with 9 bases between the two ends. The CDR3 is 13 residues long. Germline CDR1 and CDR2: GTSNPN and SVGIG (reference sequence). For the CDR3, the DNA is TGTGCCTGGAGTTCACAGGGAAATCAGCCCCAGCATTTT. Its protein product is CAWSSQGNQPQHF. Complete variable domain (other parts from reference TRBV30 and TRBJ1-5): SQTIHQWPATLVQPVGSPLSLECTVEGTSNPNLYWYRQAAGRGLQLLFYSVGIGQISSEVPQNLSASRPQDRQFILSSKKLLLSDSGFYLCAWSSQGNQPQHFGDGTRLSIL.